This T cell receptor (beta chain) appears in the sequencing data of a study of CD8 T cells in Susac syndrome. Germline V gene data show CDR1 as SGHVS and CDR2 as FQNEAQ. The CDR3 is 17 residues long. Deletions cut 4 bases from V and 5 bases from J, with 24 bases between. This clonotype showed up just once. It was with random hexamers that roughly 0.5 to 1 ug RNA was reverse transcribed. Each CDR3 protein is one row after TCRdb ran MiXCR on the immunoSEQ multiplex PCR reads. The sample comprises around 20,000 distinct CDR3 sequences, roughly 95% of which are singletons, and roughly 0.23% rests with the top ten.

Sequenced material: CD8+ T cells from PBMCs. The sequence was obtained from a human donor in good health. V usage is TRBV7-8 and J usage is TRBJ2-7; D possibly corresponds to TRBD2 (6 bases). CDR3 loop: CASSYPGRIAEGDEQYF. The CDR3 coding sequence is TGTGCCAGCAGCTACCCTGGCCGTATAGCGGAAGGGGACGAGCAGTACTTC.